This T cell receptor (beta chain) was sequenced in a study of early T cells in non-severe SARS-CoV-2 infection. Trimming shortened V by 4 bases and J by 5 bases, and 7 bases separated the two germline ends. Germline V gene sequence: CDR1 SGHDT, CDR2 YYEEEE. The CDR3 spans 12 residues. This clonotype was seen at least ten times. TCRdb re-derived calls from the 5' RACE reads in MiXCR, one entry per CDR3 protein. The profile covers around 58,000 distinct CDR3 sequences, with more than 4% appearing a single time and approximately 5% taken by the ten largest. The clonotype comes from an adult who was a healthcare worker with PCR-confirmed SARS-CoV-2 infection or an uninfected control (not recorded which). Sequenced: whole blood. The rearrangement links TRBV5-6 to TRBJ2-1; D gene uncertain. This CDR3 reads CASSLLDNEQFF. CDR3 DNA: TGTGCCAGCAGCCTCCTTGACAATGAGCAGTTCTTC.